This T cell receptor beta chain was captured by sequencing in a study of T cell responses to AZD1222 COVID-19 vaccine. Data came from immunoSEQ multiplex PCR; TCRdb stores just in-frame clones and leaves some out. The sample yields roughly 85,000 clones, 90% seen once. Germline CDR1 SGHDT, CDR2 YYEEEE. This CDR3 is built from 17 residues. Losses at the gene ends were 5 bases for V and 1 base for J; bases not matched to a gene: 6. The rearrangement links TRBV5-6 to TRBJ2-7; 16 bases match TRBD2. This sample comprised peripheral blood, obtained 28 days after the second AZD1222 dose. This TCR was recovered from an adult who received the AZD1222 COVID-19 vaccine. CDR3 amino acids: CASRGLAGGPGSYEQYF. In DNA, the CDR3 is TGTGCCAGCAGGGGACTAGCGGGAGGGCCGGGGTCCTACGAGCAGTACTTC.